This T cell receptor beta chain came from a study of cytotoxic CD8 clonotypes in ibrutinib-treated CLL. Study in general: Investigators collected response samples after a median about 11 months of treatment, range 6 to 36.

Cryopreserved PBMCs supplied approximately 2 micrograms of genomic DNA for TCR beta libraries. With regard to this clone: No antigen is known for it.

Whole-study results and caveats: Against age-matched healthy donors, baseline clonality ran higher and tracked circulating CD8+ T-cell counts.

Targeted sequencing depth ranged from 1 in 200,000 to 1 in 1 million T cells. Clones were sequenced by immunoSEQ multiplex PCR, and TCRdb holds only the in-frame ones, with some missing. This table holds approximately 30,000 clones, approximately 57% found once. The TCR originated in a human donor with chronic lymphocytic leukemia. The source was PBMCs, collected before ibrutinib treatment.

The CDR3 protein is CASSLVPARTANSGNTIYF. DNA of the CDR3: TGTGCCAGCAGCTTAGTCCCCGCCCGGACAGCGAACTCTGGAAACACCATATATTTT. The V call is TRBV7-6, the J call TRBJ1-3, with D perhaps TRBD1 (6 bases). Per the germline V gene, CDR1 is SGHVS and CDR2 is FNYEAQ. Trimming took 1 base from V and 0 from J, leaving 19 bases between them. This CDR3 spans 19 amino acids.